This TCR beta chain was recovered during a study of blood T cell repertoires in COVID-19. Authors' analysis steps: It was from reference gene primer amplification that nucleated cell counts were estimated. Profiling relied on immunoSEQ multiplex PCR, and the TCRdb table lists in-frame clones only, not all of them. V and J calls and clone size are those listed in that table; D and trimming were worked out from the DNA. The sample has around 150,000 clones, around 73% seen once; the top ten hold approximately 9%. Germline trimming cut 4 bases from V and 1 base from J; bases unmatched to any gene: 8. The CDR3 consists of 17 residues. CDR1 is LGHNA and CDR2 is YNFKEQ in the germline V gene.

Sample: peripheral blood. This chain uses TRBV4-2 with TRBJ2-1; 9 nucleotides line up with TRBD2. This TCR derives from a woman between 45 and 65 years old with active or convalescent COVID-19. The chain's CDR3 is CASSRNYAGGSYNEQFF. The CDR3 coding sequence is TGTGCCAGCAGCCGAAACTACGCGGGGGGGTCCTACAATGAGCAGTTCTTC.